This T cell receptor beta chain was retrieved from a study of long-term antiretroviral therapy in people with HIV. This CDR3 contains 16 residues. V was shortened by 0 bases and J by 3 bases, with 12 bases between the two germline ends. The V gene's germline CDR1 is MNHEY and CDR2 SMNVEV (reference sequence). The libraries were made with immunoSEQ v3.0 at survey level. Sequencing of each sample targeted about 40,000-50,000 T-cell genomes. The data were produced by immunoSEQ multiplex PCR, yet TCRdb's version contains in-frame clones alone and is incomplete. The data hold tens of thousands of clones, with roughly 80% observed a single time.

This TCR derives from a young man with HIV. This specimen was unsorted PBMCs, taken 0.6 years after starting antiretroviral therapy. The chain links TRBV27 to TRBJ2-1; perhaps TRBD1 as D (5 bases). The DNA for the CDR3 is TGTGCCAGCAGTTTATCGACAGACTTATACTACAATGAGCAGTTCTTC. Amino acids: CASSLSTDLYYNEQFF.